This TCR beta chain stems from a study of vaccination effects on CD4 cells after COVID-19. Antigen-specific CD4+ T cells expanded by the ViraFEST assay with viral peptide pools were then sequenced. Scientists isolated CD4+ T cells after an approximately 10-day culture period ended. Vaccine recipients lacked prior SARS-CoV-2 infection and had negative nucleocapsid antibodies. Regarding the study as a whole: Cross-reaction with common cold coronaviruses was seen in only 1 of 255 vaccine-induced clones from healthy vaccinees.

The germline CDR1 and CDR2 sequences are SGDLS and YYNGEE. V shed 4 bases and J shed 0 bases, with 10 bases lying between them. The CDR3 runs 14 residues. Comment on this clone: Its specificity is unknown.

Clones were read by immunoSEQ multiplex PCR, and TCRdb kept only the in-frame ones, dropping some. The table includes about 28,000 clones, around 80% detected once. The chain couples TRBV9 to TRBJ1-1; D remains unclear. Source: CD4+ T cells from PBMCs cultured with SARS-CoV-2 spike peptides, taken before COVID-19 vaccination. This receptor was taken from a human donor who received a COVID-19 vaccine. In DNA, the CDR3 is TGTGCCAGCAGCCAAGGAACCTTGAACACTGAAGCTTTCTTT. Its protein product is CASSQGTLNTEAFF. Supplemented by reference TRBV9 and TRBJ1-1, the full variable domain reads DSGVTQTPKHLITATGQRVTLRCSPRSGDLSVYWYQQSLDQGLQFLIQYYNGEERAKGNILERFSAQQFPDLHSELNLSSLELGDSALYFCASSQGTLNTEAFFGQGTRLTVV.